Detailed here is one T cell receptor (beta chain). What it binds is not known. Clones were sequenced by immunoSEQ multiplex PCR, and TCRdb holds only the in-frame ones, with some missing. The sample contains over 20,000 clones, more than 65% of which appear only once. The data originate from a study of T cells in localized non-small cell lung cancer. Germline CDR1 reads SGHRS; CDR2 reads YFSETQ. The CDR3 is 12 amino acids. The germline V and J ends were trimmed by 3 bases and 8 bases, with 11 bases remaining between them. The study's findings and limits: A single tumor region was sequenced, leaving heterogeneity possible. The study detected a median about 60 of the top 100 tumor clones in adjacent lung. Peak T cell clonality was found in uninvolved adjacent lung, exceeding tumor. With higher T cell density in blood came longer overall survival.

The sample here was peripheral blood, taken before any cancer treatment. This chain uses TRBV5-1 with TRBJ1-2; a weak D match, TRBD1 (6 bases). The origin of this receptor is a man between 40 and 69 years old with stage III squamous cell lung carcinoma. For the CDR3, the DNA is TGCGCCAGCAGCTACTCAGGGGTGGGCTACACCTTC. Protein sequence: CASSYSGVGYTF.